Each of the 16 T cell receptor beta chains below was sequenced from the same sample in a study of cytomegalovirus exposure and HLA in healthy donors. PCR was performed using 60 Vbeta and 13 Jbeta primers. Some clones are missing from TCRdb's copy, which holds only in-frame ones; the method was immunoSEQ multiplex PCR. The data hold some 150,000 clones, with 55% to 70% observed a single time. Sample: PBMCs. The receptors come from an older woman in good health and CMV-seropositive.

In this sample, this clone turned up a few times. V gene TRBV28 combines with J gene TRBJ2-3; a possible D gene is TRBD2 (6 bases). The CDR3 runs to 15 residues. The V end lost 6 bases, the J end lost 1 base, and 14 bases lay between the germline ends. The germline V gene encodes CDR1 MDHEN and CDR2 SYDVKM. CDR3 protein: CASRGTGLRTDTQYF. The CDR3 DNA reads TGTGCCAGCAGAGGGACGGGACTCCGCACAGATACGCAGTATTTT.

This chain uses TRBV28 with TRBJ1-1; 8 bases fit TRBD1. The J segment lost 5 bases and the V segment lost 7 bases, leaving 6 bases of the junction unmatched. Germline assignment: CDR1 MDHEN and CDR2 SYDVKM. The CDR3 is 13 residues long. CDR3 DNA sequence: TGTGCCAGCAACAGGGGGATGGGGACTGAAGCTTTCTTT. Translated: CASNRGMGTEAFF.

The chain uses TRBV19 and TRBJ1-5; D might be TRBD1 (5 bases). The germline V gene encodes CDR1 LNHDA and CDR2 SQIVND (reference sequence). V dropped 3 bases and J dropped 6 bases, with 12 bases sitting between them. There are 14 residues in the CDR3. CDR3 in DNA: TGTGCCAGTAGTATTTCGACAGCAACTCAGCCCCAGCATTTT. Its translation is CASSISTATQPQHF.

This clone has just a few counts. This sequence joins TRBV7-6 and TRBJ2-3; 13 bases map to TRBD2. Germline V lookup: CDR1 SGHVS, CDR2 FNYEAQ. The CDR3 has 19 amino acids. The trim removed 4 bases at V and 0 bases at J, leaving 10 bases unmatched. Written as DNA, the CDR3 is TGTGCCAGCAGCTCCCAGGGACTAGCGGGAATCCAAAGCACAGATACGCAGTATTTT. Translated: CASSSQGLAGIQSTDTQYF.

This chain uses TRBV4-2 with TRBJ2-1, with 7 bases matching TRBD2. Trimming cost V 7 bases and J 1 base; bases outside gene matches: 10. This CDR3 spans 16 amino acids. CDR1 is LGHNA, CDR2 YNFKEQ, per germline. DNA for the CDR3: TGTGCCAGCACCAAAGGTGGGGGAGGGTCCTACAATGAGCAGTTCTTC. The encoded protein is CASTKGGGGSYNEQFF.

This chain links TRBV11-2 with TRBJ2-3; 7 bases align to TRBD2. V lost 5 bases, J lost 2 bases, and 4 bases stayed unmatched. This CDR3 contains 14 residues. The V gene's germline CDR1 is SGHAT and CDR2 FQNNGV. In DNA form, the CDR3 reads TGTGCCAGCAGCCCCCGGGACTACACAGATACGCAGTATTTT. Residues: CASSPRDYTDTQYF. The full variable domain, its missing parts supplied by reference TRBV11-2 and TRBJ2-3, is EAGVAQSPRYKIIEKRQSVAFWCNPISGHATLYWYQQILGQGPKLLIQFQNNGVVDDSQLPKDRFSAERLKGVDSTLKIQPAKLEDSAVYLCASSPRDYTDTQYFGPGTRLTVL.

The V and J genes are TRBV30 and TRBJ2-3; tentatively, D is TRBD2 (5 bases). Between the trimmed V and J ends, which lost 2 bases and 1 base, there was a span of 10 bases. The CDR3 spans 14 residues. Germline-derived CDR1 and CDR2 are GTSNPN and SVGIG (reference sequence). In DNA form, the CDR3 reads TGTGCCTGGAGTCGCGGACTCGGCACAGATACGCAGTATTTT. Translating gives CAWSRGLGTDTQYF.

This chain joins TRBV28 and TRBJ1-3; 7 nucleotides align to TRBD1. Germline CDR1 and CDR2: MDHEN and SYDVKM. V lost 7 bases, J lost 7 bases, and 13 bases stayed unmatched. This CDR3 has 15 amino acids. CDR3 in DNA: TGTGCCAGCACCTCCCGGGACAGTAGTCTGAACACCATATATTTT. Its translation is CASTSRDSSLNTIYF.

This clone has only one observation. The V gene is TRBV11-1, the J gene TRBJ2-5; 11 nucleotides match TRBD2. This CDR3 comprises 16 residues. Per germline, CDR1 SGHAT and CDR2 FQDESV (reference sequence). V was clipped by 4 bases and J by 5 bases; unmatched bases: 9. CDR3 residues: CASSSRLAGLRETQYF. The CDR3 region has the DNA TGTGCCAGCAGCTCCCGACTAGCGGGACTGCGGGAGACCCAGTACTTC.

The V and J genes are TRBV5-8 and TRBJ2-5; possibly TRBD2 for D (6 bases). Per germline, CDR1 SGHTS and CDR2 YDEGEE. Deletions cut 4 bases from V and 4 bases from J, with 17 bases between. This CDR3 spans 15 amino acids. The CDR3 loop is CASSPMTSIRETQYF. The CDR3 DNA is TGTGCCAGCAGCCCTATGACTAGTATTCGAGAGACCCAGTACTTC.

The CDR3 loop reads CASSDTGGGQPQHF. CDR3 DNA: TGTGCCAGCAGTGATACAGGGGGAGGTCAGCCCCAGCATTTT. The chain uses TRBV6-1 and TRBJ1-5, with TRBD1 matching 8 bases. The germline gives CDR1 MNHNS, CDR2 SASEGT. The CDR3 sequence is 14 residues long. Unmatched junction bases numbered 4, after V lost 3 bases and J lost 6 bases.

The rearrangement links TRBV2 to TRBJ2-5; D perhaps matches TRBD1 (5 bases). This CDR3 comprises 14 residues. With 0 bases removed from V and 4 bases from J, the gap between germline ends came to 9 bases. Germline V CDR1 and CDR2: SNHLY, FYNNEI. DNA of the CDR3: TGTGCCAGCAGTGAAGCAGGGGCAGGAGAGACCCAGTACTTC. This gives the protein CASSEAGAGETQYF.

The genes are TRBV15 and TRBJ2-2; TRBD2 might be the D (6 bases). Trimming removed 5 bases at V and 6 bases at J, with 16 bases between. The CDR3 extends over 15 amino acids. Germline V gene data show CDR1 as LNHNV and CDR2 as YYDKDF (reference sequence). CDR3 bases: TGTGCCACCAGCGGAAGTTTTGGAGGGTCCGGGGAGCTGTTTTTT. This sequence encodes CATSGSFGGSGELFF.

This clone has only a few counts. The chain links TRBV5-6 to TRBJ2-5; 14 bases map to TRBD2. With 0 bases clipped from V and 2 bases from J, the junction kept 3 bases outside the gene matches. This CDR3 region has 17 residues. From germline, CDR1 is SGHDT and CDR2 YYEEEE. The chain's CDR3 is CASSLGLAGGGQETQYF. The CDR3, as DNA: TGTGCCAGCAGCTTGGGACTAGCGGGAGGGGGACAAGAGACCCAGTACTTC.

This clone was found a few times. The chain has TRBV10-3 and TRBJ2-7; D not resolved. Germline V gene lookup returns CDR1 ENHRY and CDR2 SYGVKD. The V gene lost 2 bases and the J gene lost 4 bases, with 6 bases spanning the gap. The CDR3 sequence is 12 residues long. The CDR3 DNA follows: TGTGCCATCAGTGAGGGAGATTACGAGCAGTACTTC. This translates into CAISEGDYEQYF.

This clone was counted a few times. This chain's CDR3 is CASSYGQPGIQYF. CDR3 DNA sequence: TGTGCCAGCAGTTACGGACAGCCGGGCATTCAGTACTTC. J is TRBJ2-4 and V is TRBV27, with a weak D call TRBD1 (6 bases). The ends were cut back, 4 bases at V and 9 bases at J, with 13 bases in the middle. Germline V gene data show CDR1 as MNHEY and CDR2 as SMNVEV (reference sequence). This CDR3 is built from 13 residues.